A single sample gave rise to the 17 T cell receptor beta chains below, sequenced in a study of blood T cell repertoires in COVID-19. TCRdb's table, derived via immunoSEQ multiplex PCR, lists solely in-frame clones and lacks some. The table includes fewer than 400,000 clones, 85% detected once. Sequencing was performed on PBMCs or T cells enriched from blood (not recorded which). The receptors originated from a woman aged 30 to 39 who had been exposed to COVID-19.

The rearrangement joins TRBV29-1 to TRBJ1-4; D ambiguous. The germline gives CDR1 SQVTM, CDR2 ANQGSEA. The CDR3 is 12 amino acids. The V and J ends lost 6 bases and 3 bases respectively, with 8 bases between them. The CDR3 DNA follows: TGCAGCGTGGTGGACTCTAATGAAAAACTGTTTTTT. The encoded protein is CSVVDSNEKLFF. The variable domain in full, completed from reference TRBV29-1 and TRBJ1-4, reads SAVISQKPSRDICQRGTSLTIQCQVDSQVTMMFWYRQQPGQSLTLIATANQGSEATYESGFVIDKFPISRPNLTFSTLTVSNMSPEDSSIYLCSVVDSNEKLFFGSGTQLSVL.

This chain connects TRBV24-1 to TRBJ1-2; D may be TRBD1 (5 bases). Germline V gene sequence: CDR1 KGHDR, CDR2 SFDVKD. V dropped 3 bases and J dropped 6 bases, with 10 bases sitting between them. The CDR3 totals 13 residues. CDR3 sequence reads: CATSDPGFDGYTF. Here the CDR3 DNA reads TGTGCCACCAGTGATCCAGGGTTCGATGGCTACACCTTC.

This chain connects TRBV30 to TRBJ1-1; 10 bases agree with TRBD1. Germline values: CDR1 GTSNPN, CDR2 SVGIG (reference sequence). This CDR3 spans 17 amino acids. The CDR3 spells CALFIPTYGTGDPEAFF. The CDR3 DNA is TGTGCTCTGTTTATTCCTACGTACGGGACAGGGGATCCTGAAGCTTTCTTT. Variable domain in full (rest from reference TRBV30 and TRBJ1-1): SQTIHQWPATLVQPVGSPLSLECTVEGTSNPNLYWYRQAAGRGLQLLFYSVGIGQISSEVPQNLSASRPQDRQFILSSKKLLLSDSGFYLCALFIPTYGTGDPEAFFGQGTRLTVV.

J is TRBJ2-5 and V is TRBV28, with TRBD2 matching 11 bases. After removal of 5 bases from V and 4 bases from J, the junction contained 6 bases not matched to a gene. Germline CDR1 MDHEN, CDR2 SYDVKM. The CDR3 spans 15 residues. The CDR3 region has the DNA TGTGCCAGCAGTAAACCGGGACTAGCGGTAGAGACCCAGTACTTC. Its translation is CASSKPGLAVETQYF.

The V call is TRBV9, the J call TRBJ2-7; a possible D gene is TRBD1 (6 bases). The CDR3 is 15 residues long. CDR1 and CDR2 from the germline V gene are SGDLS and YYNGEE. Trimming left V 7 bases short and J 4 bases short, with 21 bases between. DNA for the CDR3: TGTGCCAGCTCTAGGGCGGACAGCGTTAGTTACGAGCAGTACTTC. Translated, it gives CASSRADSVSYEQYF.

In this sample, this clone turned up once. The rearrangement links TRBV28 to TRBJ2-1; D is unclear. The V gene lost 6 bases and the J gene lost 7 bases, with 10 bases spanning the gap. Germline lookup yields CDR1 MDHEN and CDR2 SYDVKM. There are 12 residues in the CDR3. The CDR3 DNA is TGTGCCAGCAGCCTCTTAGTTAATGAGCAGTTCTTC. Translation gives CASSLLVNEQFF.

This clone has just a few counts. The chain uses TRBV5-1 and TRBJ1-2, with 7 bases matching TRBD1. The ends lost 3 bases at V and 2 bases at J; junction bases unmatched: 16. Germline assignment: CDR1 SGHRS and CDR2 YFSETQ. The CDR3 extends over 18 amino acids. The CDR3 reads CASSSFGAFQGGNYGYTF. The CDR3 region has the DNA TGCGCCAGCAGCTCCTTTGGGGCTTTCCAGGGGGGCAACTATGGCTACACCTTC.

The genes are TRBV19 and TRBJ2-2; D possibly corresponds to TRBD1 (6 bases). CDR1 is LNHDA and CDR2 is SQIVND in the germline V gene (reference sequence). V dropped 7 bases and J dropped 6 bases, with 18 bases sitting between them. The CDR3 is made up of 15 amino acids. The CDR3 sequence is CASIFTGIGPGELFF. In nucleotides, the CDR3 is TGTGCCAGTATTTTTACAGGGATAGGTCCCGGGGAGCTGTTTTTT.

This chain uses TRBV27 with TRBJ2-7, with TRBD1 matching over 12 bases. CDR3 size: 17 residues. The trim removed 5 bases at V and 2 bases at J, leaving 10 bases unmatched. Per the germline V gene, CDR1 is MNHEY and CDR2 is SMNVEV (reference sequence). CDR3 DNA: TGTGCCAGCAGTAACTCACCGGGACAGGGGGCCCCCTACGAGCAGTACTTC. Amino acids: CASSNSPGQGAPYEQYF.

This chain connects TRBV6-5 to TRBJ2-1; a weak D match, TRBD1 (5 bases). Germline CDR1 MNHEY, CDR2 SVGAGI. V shed 6 bases and J shed 0 bases, with 12 bases lying between them. CDR3 length equals 15 residues. In DNA form, the CDR3 reads TGTGCCAGCAGCGTAAGACAGAGCTCCTACAATGAGCAGTTCTTC. It is translated as CASSVRQSSYNEQFF.

The gene calls are TRBV10-1 and TRBJ1-1; D ambiguous. Germline CDR1 reads WNHNN; CDR2 reads SYGVQD (reference sequence). The germline V and J ends were trimmed by 4 bases and 4 bases, with 13 bases remaining between them. The CDR3 has 14 residues. Here the CDR3 DNA reads TGCGCCAGCAGTGGATCGGGTCGAGTCACTGAAGCTTTCTTT. As protein: CASSGSGRVTEAFF.

The chain joins TRBV7-9 to TRBJ1-6; 11 nucleotides align to TRBD1. Germline V gives CDR1 SEHNR, CDR2 FQNEAQ (reference sequence). This CDR3 comprises 13 residues. V lost 7 bases, J lost 13 bases, and 6 bases stayed unmatched. The CDR3 DNA sequence: TGTGCCAGCACGGGACAGGGGGAAAACCCCCTCCACTTT. Translated, it gives CASTGQGENPLHF.

This chain's CDR3 is CASSQYNEQFF. The CDR3 DNA sequence: TGTGCCAGCAGTCAATACAATGAGCAGTTCTTC. The J gene is TRBJ2-1, the V gene TRBV6-5; D uncertain. The germline V gene has CDR1 MNHEY and CDR2 SVGAGI. The CDR3 runs 11 residues. Between the trimmed V and J ends, which lost 5 bases and 4 bases, there was a span of 3 bases.

As concerns this clone: The sample carries other DNA sequences with the same CDR3. The chain has TRBV30 and TRBJ1-1; D gene uncertain. Germline CDR1 is GTSNPN and CDR2 is SVGIG (reference sequence). Trimming took 0 bases from V and 1 from J, leaving 6 bases between them. The CDR3 is 13 amino acids. The CDR3 nucleotides read TGTGCCTGGAGTGTCAACACGAACACTGAAGCTTTCTTT. Its translation: CAWSVNTNTEAFF.

CDR3 DNA sequence: TGTGCCTGGCGGTCTCCGGGGACCGGGGAGCTGTTTTTT. It translates to CAWRSPGTGELFF. The chain couples TRBV30 to TRBJ2-2, with D possibly being TRBD2 (5 bases). Germline V gene sequence: CDR1 GTSNPN, CDR2 SVGIG (reference sequence). This CDR3 is built from 13 residues. Trimming took off 5 bases at V and 5 bases at J, with 12 bases between the two ends.

The chain combines TRBV28 with TRBJ2-3, with TRBD2 matching 10 bases. Trimming removed 3 bases from V and 2 bases from J; junction bases left unmatched: 2. CDR3 length: 15 residues. Germline CDR1 MDHEN, CDR2 SYDVKM. CDR3: CASSFSGGATDTQYF. The CDR3 nucleotides are TGTGCCAGCAGTTTCAGCGGGGGGGCCACAGATACGCAGTATTTT.

The genes are TRBV5-1 and TRBJ2-6; D ambiguous. The CDR3 extends over 15 amino acids. Germline V gene data show CDR1 as SGHRS and CDR2 as YFSETQ. With 5 bases removed from V and 0 bases from J, the gap between germline ends came to 9 bases. The CDR3 here is CASSRESSGANVLTF. The CDR3, as DNA: TGCGCCAGCAGTAGAGAAAGCTCTGGGGCCAACGTCCTGACTTTC.